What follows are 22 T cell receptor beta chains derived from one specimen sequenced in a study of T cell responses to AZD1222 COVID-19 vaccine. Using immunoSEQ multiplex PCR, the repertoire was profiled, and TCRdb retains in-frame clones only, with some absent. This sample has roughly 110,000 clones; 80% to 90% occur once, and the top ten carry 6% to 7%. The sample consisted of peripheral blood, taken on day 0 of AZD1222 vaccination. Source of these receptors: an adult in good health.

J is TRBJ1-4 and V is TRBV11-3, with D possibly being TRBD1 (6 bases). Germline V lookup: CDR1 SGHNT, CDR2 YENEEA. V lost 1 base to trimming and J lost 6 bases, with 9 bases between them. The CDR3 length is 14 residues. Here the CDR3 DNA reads TGTGCCAGCAGCTTAGGAGCAGGGGATGAAAAACTGTTTTTT. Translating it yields CASSLGAGDEKLFF.

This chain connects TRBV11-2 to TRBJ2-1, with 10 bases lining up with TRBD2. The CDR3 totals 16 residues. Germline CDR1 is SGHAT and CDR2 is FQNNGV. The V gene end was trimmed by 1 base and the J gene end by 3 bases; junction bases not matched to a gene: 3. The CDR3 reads CASSLAAGGGYNEQFF. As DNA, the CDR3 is TGTGCCAGCAGCTTAGCAGCGGGAGGGGGCTACAATGAGCAGTTCTTC.

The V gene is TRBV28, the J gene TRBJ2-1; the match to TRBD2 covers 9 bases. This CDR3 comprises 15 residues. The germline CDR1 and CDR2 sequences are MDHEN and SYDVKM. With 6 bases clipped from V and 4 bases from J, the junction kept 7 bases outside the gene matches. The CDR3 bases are TGTGCCAGCAGCCTGGGGCTAGCGGGATACAATGAGCAGTTCTTC. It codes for CASSLGLAGYNEQFF.

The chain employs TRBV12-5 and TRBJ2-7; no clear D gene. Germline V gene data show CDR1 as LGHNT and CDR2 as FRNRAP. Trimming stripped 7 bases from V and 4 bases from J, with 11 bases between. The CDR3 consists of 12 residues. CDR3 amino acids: CASALDAYEQYF. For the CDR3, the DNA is TGTGCTAGTGCCTTGGACGCATACGAGCAGTACTTC.

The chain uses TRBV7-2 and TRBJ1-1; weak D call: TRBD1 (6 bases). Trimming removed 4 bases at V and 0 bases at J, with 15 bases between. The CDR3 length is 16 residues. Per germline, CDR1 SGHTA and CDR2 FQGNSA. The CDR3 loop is CASSYGQRRMNTEAFF. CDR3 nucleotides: TGTGCCAGCAGCTACGGACAGAGACGCATGAACACTGAAGCTTTCTTT.

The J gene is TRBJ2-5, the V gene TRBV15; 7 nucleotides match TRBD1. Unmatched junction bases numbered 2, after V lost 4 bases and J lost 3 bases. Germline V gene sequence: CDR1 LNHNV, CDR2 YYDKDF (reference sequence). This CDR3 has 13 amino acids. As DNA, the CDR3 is TGTGCCACCAGCACAGGGACAGAAGAGACCCAGTACTTC. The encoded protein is CATSTGTEETQYF.

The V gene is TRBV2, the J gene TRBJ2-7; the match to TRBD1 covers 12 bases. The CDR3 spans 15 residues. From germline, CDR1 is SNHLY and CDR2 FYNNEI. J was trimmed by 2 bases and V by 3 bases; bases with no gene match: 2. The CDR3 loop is CASSEGTGGPYEQYF. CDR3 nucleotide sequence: TGTGCCAGCAGTGAGGGGACAGGGGGCCCCTACGAGCAGTACTTC.

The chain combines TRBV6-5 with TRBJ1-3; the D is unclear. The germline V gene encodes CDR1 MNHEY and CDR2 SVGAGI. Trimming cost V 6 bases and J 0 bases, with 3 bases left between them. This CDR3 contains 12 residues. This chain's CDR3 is CASSISGNTIYF. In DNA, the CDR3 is TGTGCCAGCAGCATCTCTGGAAACACCATATATTTT.

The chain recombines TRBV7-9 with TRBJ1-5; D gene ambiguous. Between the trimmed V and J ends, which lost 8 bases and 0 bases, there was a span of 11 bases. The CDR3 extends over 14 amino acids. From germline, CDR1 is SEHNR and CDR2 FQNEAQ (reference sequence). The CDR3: CASRRRASNQPQHF. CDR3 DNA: TGTGCCAGCCGACGGAGGGCTAGCAATCAGCCCCAGCATTTT.

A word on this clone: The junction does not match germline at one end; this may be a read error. CDR3 protein: CSASPGILVLF. The CDR3 DNA reads as TGCAGTGCTAGTCCCGGGATCTTGGTTCTCTTC. This chain uses TRBV20-1 with TRBJ2-1, with D perhaps matching TRBD2 (5 bases). CDR1 and CDR2 from the germline V gene are DFQATT and SNEGSKA (reference sequence). The CDR3 loop spans 11 amino acids.

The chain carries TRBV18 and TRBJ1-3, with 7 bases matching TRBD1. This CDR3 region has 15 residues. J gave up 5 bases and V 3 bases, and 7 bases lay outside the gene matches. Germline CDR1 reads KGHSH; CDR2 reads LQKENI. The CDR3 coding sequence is TGTGCCAGCTCACCCTCGGGGACAGAGCGAAACACCATATATTTT. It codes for CASSPSGTERNTIYF.

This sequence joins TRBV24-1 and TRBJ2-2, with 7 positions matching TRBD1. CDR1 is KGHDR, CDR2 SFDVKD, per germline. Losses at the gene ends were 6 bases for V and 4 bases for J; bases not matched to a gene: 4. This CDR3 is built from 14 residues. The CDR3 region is CATSRQGTTGELFF. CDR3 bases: TGTGCCACCAGTCGACAGGGCACCACCGGGGAGCTGTTTTTT.

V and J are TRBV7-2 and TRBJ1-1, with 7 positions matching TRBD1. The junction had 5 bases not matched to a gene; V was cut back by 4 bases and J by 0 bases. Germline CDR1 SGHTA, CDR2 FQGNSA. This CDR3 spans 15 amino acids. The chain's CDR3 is CASSSQGLLNTEAFF. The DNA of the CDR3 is TGTGCCAGCAGCTCACAGGGGTTGCTGAACACTGAAGCTTTCTTT.

Here the CDR3 reads CASSLGSSYDESYNEQFF. The CDR3 DNA reads TGTGCCAGCAGCTTAGGGTCTAGCTATGATGAATCCTACAATGAGCAGTTCTTC. V usage is TRBV7-2 and J usage is TRBJ2-1, with a tentative D call TRBD2 (5 bases). The V end was cut by 1 base, the J end by 1 base, with 17 bases between. The germline CDR1 and CDR2 sequences are SGHTA and FQGNSA. This CDR3 contains 18 residues.

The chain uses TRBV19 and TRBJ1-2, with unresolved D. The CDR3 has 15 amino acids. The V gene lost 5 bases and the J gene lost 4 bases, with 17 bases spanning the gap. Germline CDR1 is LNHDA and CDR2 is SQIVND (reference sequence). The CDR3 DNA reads TGTGCCAGTAGTCCCCTACGTGAGGCCGCCTATGGCTACACCTTC. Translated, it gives CASSPLREAAYGYTF.

In nucleotides, the CDR3 is TGTGCCAGCAGCCCTCCGGGAACTGAAAAACTGTTTTTT. It is translated as CASSPPGTEKLFF. The J gene is TRBJ1-4, the V gene TRBV5-5, with unresolved D. The CDR3 runs to 13 residues. Trimming took off 4 bases at V and 7 bases at J, with 11 bases between the two ends. Germline V gene data show CDR1 as SGHKS and CDR2 as YYEKEE (reference sequence). Supplemented by reference TRBV5-5 and TRBJ1-4, the full variable domain reads DAGVTQSPTHLIKTRGQQVTLRCSPISGHKSVSWYQQVLGQGPQFIFQYYEKEERGRGNFPDRFSARQFPNYSSELNVNALLLGDSALYLCASSPPGTEKLFFGSGTQLSVL.

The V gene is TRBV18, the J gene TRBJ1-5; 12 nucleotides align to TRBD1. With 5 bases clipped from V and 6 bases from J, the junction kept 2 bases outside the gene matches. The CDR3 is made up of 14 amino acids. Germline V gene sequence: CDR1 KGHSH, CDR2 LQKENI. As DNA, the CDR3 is TGTGCCAGCTCAGGGGACAGGGGGCGTCAGCCCCAGCATTTT. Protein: CASSGDRGRQPQHF.

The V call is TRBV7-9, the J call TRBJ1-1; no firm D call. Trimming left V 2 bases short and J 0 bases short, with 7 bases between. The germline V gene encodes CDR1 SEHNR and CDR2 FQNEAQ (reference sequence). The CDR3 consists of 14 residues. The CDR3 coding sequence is TGTGCCAGCAGCTTAAGTCTAATGAACACTGAAGCTTTCTTT. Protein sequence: CASSLSLMNTEAFF.

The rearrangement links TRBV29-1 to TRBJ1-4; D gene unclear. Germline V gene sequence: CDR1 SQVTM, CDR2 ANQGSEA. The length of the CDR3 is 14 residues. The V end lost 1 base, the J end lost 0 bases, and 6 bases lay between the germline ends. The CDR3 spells CSVEGTATNEKLFF. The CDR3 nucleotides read TGCAGCGTTGAAGGGACTGCAACTAATGAAAAACTGTTTTTT.

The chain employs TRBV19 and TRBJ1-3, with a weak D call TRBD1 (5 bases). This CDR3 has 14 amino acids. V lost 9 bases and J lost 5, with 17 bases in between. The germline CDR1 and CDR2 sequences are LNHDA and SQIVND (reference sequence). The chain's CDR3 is CASQVGVSRNTIYF. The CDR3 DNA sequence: TGTGCCAGCCAGGTGGGGGTTTCGAGAAACACCATATATTTT.

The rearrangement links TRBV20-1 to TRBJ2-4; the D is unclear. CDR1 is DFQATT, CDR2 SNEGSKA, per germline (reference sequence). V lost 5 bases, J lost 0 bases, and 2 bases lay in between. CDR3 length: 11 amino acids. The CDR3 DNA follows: TGCAGTGCTTTAGCCAAAAACATTCAGTACTTC. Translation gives CSALAKNIQYF.

CDR3 loop: CAWRKTGDKTEAFF. DNA for the CDR3: TGTGCCTGGAGGAAGACAGGGGATAAAACTGAAGCTTTCTTT. The chain joins TRBV30 to TRBJ1-1, with 8 nucleotides matching TRBD1. This CDR3 comprises 14 residues. V lost 3 bases, J lost 5 bases, and 8 bases stayed unmatched. Per germline, CDR1 GTSNPN and CDR2 SVGIG (reference sequence).